The rows below give T cell receptor beta chains drawn from one sample of a study of blood T cell repertoires in COVID-19. Sequencing used immunoSEQ multiplex PCR; TCRdb keeps in-frame clones, though not all of them. The data contain about 250,000 clones, approximately 79% of them singletons. Sequenced: peripheral blood. The receptor set was obtained from a woman in her 40s with active or convalescent COVID-19. Both conserved end residues are part of each CDR3. Expanded clones are given a class, and other clones once, few, many or no size at all.

>TRBV6-1|16|-
CASSEMGLGIKETQYF
>TRBV7-9|15|-
CASSLGATEGYGYTF
>TRBV6-1|18|-
CASSGPTSGGYSYNEQFF
>TRBV28|12|once
CASSLRSSGYTF
>TRBV19|15|-
CASSITGGGTGELFF
>TRBV7-9|15|-
CASSFVTGVPTEAFF
>TRBV7-3|15|few
CASRSGRSPGSGYTF
>TRBV30|12|-
CAWGLVFDTQYF
>TRBV7-2|14|-
CASSLANRVYGYTF
>TRBV29-1|12|-
CSVWTGNTEAFF
>TRBV7-2|12|-
CASSPGNQPQHF
>TRBV2|15|-
CASSGGQGNPYEQYF
>TRBV9|15|-
CASSARLAYYNEQFF
>TRBV19|12|many
CASSARGYGYTF
>TRBV6-5|15|-
CASSRAGGTGNTIYF
>TRBV6-1|15|medium-sized
CASSEEAGGPETQYF
>TRBV3-1/TRBV3-2|15|-
CASSQRQGPNEKLFF
>TRBV13|11|-
CASSSRVEAFF
>TRBV19|15|-
CASSIRGYSNQPQHF
>TRBV18|15|-
CASSRGQNSNQPQHF
>TRBV14|19|-
CASSQDSGDRGFLDTEAFF
>TRBV10-3|15|-
CAITSEDRNNYGYTF
>TRBV29-1|15|-
CSVKPQGGPLNEQFF
>TRBV5-1|13|-
CASHERGHNEQFF